Listed below are T cell receptor beta chains from one sample, sequenced in a study of STAT3 mutations in large granular lymphocyte leukemia. TCRdb's copy holds only in-frame clones and misses some; the assay was immunoSEQ multiplex PCR. The profile shows 37,000 or so clones, nearly 90% of them singletons. Sequenced input: PBMCs. Source of these receptors: a human donor with T large granular lymphocyte leukemia. Some clones in this sample may be carry-over from other donors' samples. Each CDR3 is given with its conserved first and last residue. Each record gives: D gene, clone size, J gene, V gene, CDR3 DNA, CDR3 protein. D genes are given only for firm matches. Clone size, where shown, is once, few, many, or a class for clones that have expanded.

>.|.|TRBJ1-4|TRBV6-6
TGTGCCAGCAGCCCGTGGACAACTAATGAAAAACTGTTTTTT
CASSPWTTNEKLFF
>.|.|TRBJ1-2|TRBV5-1
TGCGCCAGCAGCTTGGAATTAGGGTTAGGGGGCTACACCTTC
CASSLELGLGGYTF
>.|.|TRBJ1-1|TRBV6-5
TGTGCCAGCAGTTCCCCCCGATGGGGGGGCACTGAAGCTTTCTTT
CASSSPRWGGTEAFF
>.|.|TRBJ2-7|TRBV28
TGTGCCAGCAGCTCCTGGGGAGGGGGCTCCTACGAGCAGTACTTC
CASSSWGGGSYEQYF
>.|.|TRBJ1-5|TRBV30
TGTGCCTGGAGTTGGGGGGCCCCGGGCCGGGGCAATCAGCCCCAGCATTTT
CAWSWGAPGRGNQPQHF
>.|.|TRBJ1-2|TRBV29-1
TGCAGCGTTGAAGATCGGGGTGGGGGCCACGGCTACACCTTC
CSVEDRGGGHGYTF
>TRBD1|.|TRBJ2-3|TRBV7-8
TGTGCCAGCAGGATGACAGGGGTCACAGATACGCAGTATTTT
CASRMTGVTDTQYF
>.|.|TRBJ1-6|TRBV9
TGTGCCAGCAGCGTAGGGGGCACCCCGGGGTCACCCCTCCACTTT
CASSVGGTPGSPLHF
>.|many|TRBJ1-2|TRBV6-6
TGTGCCAGCAGTAAGCCAGGGGACTATGGCTACACCTTC
CASSKPGDYGYTF
>.|.|TRBJ2-3|TRBV14
TGTGCCAGCAGCCGCATCAAGGGGGGGACAGAGCCAGATACGCAGTATTTT
CASSRIKGGTEPDTQYF